This T cell receptor beta chain comes out of a study of cytomegalovirus exposure and HLA in healthy donors. The V and J ends lost 4 bases and 5 bases, in that order; junction bases with no gene match: 10. The CDR3 covers 16 residues. Germline V lookup: CDR1 MDHEN, CDR2 SYDVKM. The PCR contained 60 Vbeta and 13 Jbeta primers. Clones were read by immunoSEQ multiplex PCR, and TCRdb kept only the in-frame ones, dropping some. The sample consists of 95,000 to 150,000 clones, around three quarters of them appearing once. This clone appeared once. The clonotype originates from a woman between 40 and 55 years old in good health and CMV-seronegative. Sequencing was done on a sample of PBMCs. The chain employs TRBV28 and TRBJ2-1; 8 positions agree with TRBD2. The CDR3 DNA is TGTGCCAGCAGTTCCCTACGGGGGGGCTACGACAATGAGCAGTTCTTC. It is translated as CASSSLRGGYDNEQFF. The variable domain in full, completed from reference TRBV28 and TRBJ2-1, reads DVKVTQSSRYLVKRTGEKVFLECVQDMDHENMFWYRQDPGLGLRLIYFSYDVKMKEKGDIPEGYSVSREKKERFSLILESASTNQTSMYLCASSSLRGGYDNEQFFGPGTRLTVL.